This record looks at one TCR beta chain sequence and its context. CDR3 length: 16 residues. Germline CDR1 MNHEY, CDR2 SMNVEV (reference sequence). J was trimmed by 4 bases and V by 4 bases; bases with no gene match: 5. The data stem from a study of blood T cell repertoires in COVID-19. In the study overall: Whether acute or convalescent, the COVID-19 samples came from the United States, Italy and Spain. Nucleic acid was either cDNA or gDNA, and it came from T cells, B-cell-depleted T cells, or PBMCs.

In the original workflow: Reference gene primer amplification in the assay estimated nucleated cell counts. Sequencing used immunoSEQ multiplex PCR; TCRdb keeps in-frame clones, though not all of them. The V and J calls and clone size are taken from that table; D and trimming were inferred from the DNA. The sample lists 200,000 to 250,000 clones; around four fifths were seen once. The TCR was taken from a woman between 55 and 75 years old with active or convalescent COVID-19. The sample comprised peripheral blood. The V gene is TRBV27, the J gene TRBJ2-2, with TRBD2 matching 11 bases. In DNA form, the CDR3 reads TGTGCCAGCAGTTCTACTAGCGGGAGTATCACCGGGGAGCTGTTTTTT. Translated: CASSSTSGSITGELFF.